This T cell receptor beta chain was documented in a study of shared clonotypes between healthy human individuals (dated by TCRdb to the early 2020s). General notes on the study: A couple of women and three men aged 18 to 49 years were included in the cohort. To increase sequencing depth and limit assay-specific biases, TCR repertoire library preparation and sequencing were carried out by different laboratories using diverse techniques. To estimate repertoire size and how much clonotype sharing occurs between individuals, the study deeply sequenced the blood TCR repertoires of roughly 5 healthy adults. Between about 0.85 and 10 billion PBMCs per donor were obtained by leukapheresis. General conclusions and limits of the study: Sampling was restricted to blood, and TCR repertoires in tissues likely differ from the TCR repertoires found in blood. Pairwise subsampling indicated that sequencing depth was expected to affect the degree of clonotype sharing among donors. The genetic and exposure-history diversity represented was limited by the small number of donors.

Remarks on this clone: What this receptor recognizes is not known. One base away there is no much larger clone; base qualities are not given.

Donors were healthy HIV-negative adults with no recently reported acute infections or vaccinations. Every donor was a Caucasian adult living in Nashville, Tennessee, USA. In the unsorted samples, approximately 82 million PBMCs were counted, and genomic DNA was extracted using the QIAamp DNA Blood Mini kit. Blood was collected by leukapheresis, and PBMCs were isolated by Ficoll-Histopaque density gradient centrifugation and then cryopreserved in liquid nitrogen vapor phase. The germline V and J ends show losses of 7 bases and 0 bases respectively, and no gene match explains 11 bases of the junction. In the germline V gene, CDR1 corresponds to SNHLY and CDR2 to FYNNEI. The CDR3 contains 16 residues, cysteine and phenylalanine counted. The read is trimmed to its CDR3 DNA, 48 bases read in frame from base 1. Using the deep immunoSEQ assay, TCR CDR3 regions were amplified from genomic DNA by multiplex PCR. For each cell subset, the extracted genomic DNA was distributed evenly across all wells of several immunoSEQ 96-well plates, and each plate served as one replicate. For unsorted PBMC, roughly 330 ng of genomic DNA, equivalent to around 30,000 T cell genomes, went into each replicate PCR. Genomic DNA from unsorted PBMC was sequenced over ten immunoSEQ deep assay plates. The purified libraries were quantified using a Qubit 3.0 fluorometer, sized with a Bioanalyzer 2100, and then quantified again using the KAPA Library Quantification kit. A separate single-read 150-cycle Illumina NextSeq 550 flow cell was used to sequence each immunoSEQ 96-well plate. Processing in the source paper ran as follows. Because the immunoSEQ output included only junctional sequences and no quality scores, the filtering could not be the same as the filtering used for full-length reads. Sequences were annotated with PyIR, a Python wrapper for IgBLAST v1.9, and V/J genes and CDR3 were assigned using IMGT germline references. Any read was removed if the V/J assignment was weak (E-value above 1e-6), the CDR3 was missing, or the read contained stop codons, out-of-frame junctions, or ambiguous translated residues. V3J clonotypes were defined as sequences sharing the same inferred V gene, J gene, and CDR3 amino acid sequence. Percentage overlap between repertoires was computed as shared unique clonotypes divided by the size of the smaller repertoire. Richness of each repertoire was evaluated using RTK rarefaction, the Chao1 estimator, and Recon v2.1 estimates of unobserved clonotypes. TCRdb holds this immuneACCESS table with in-frame rearrangements only. Some clones are missing; in checked studies, unresolved V genes explain under half, and the rest has no known cause. That table furnishes V, J and clone size, whereas the DNA furnished D and trimming. In this sample the table shows nearly 500,000 clones, around 80% of which occur a single time. The ten largest clones take up 10% to 15% of the sample.

This receptor chain uses TRBV2 and TRBJ1-2, and 7 junction bases match TRBD1. This sequence originates from a woman in her thirties or forties in good health. Some clones in this sample may be carry-over from other donors' samples. The sample taken for sequencing was PBMCs. The DNA sequence is as follows: TGTGCCAGCAATAGACAGGGCCCTCTTACTAACTATGGCTACACCTTC. The translation is CASNRQGPLTNYGYTF.